The T cell receptor beta chain described here comes from a study of blood T cell repertoires in COVID-19. Study-level background: Samples taken during acute and convalescent COVID-19 were collected in the United States, Italy and Spain.

CDR3 length equals 14 residues. Germline V gene sequence: CDR1 LNHDA, CDR2 SQIVND (reference sequence). Between the trimmed V and J ends, which lost 1 base and 5 bases, there was a span of 11 bases. Generated by immunoSEQ multiplex PCR, the TCRdb table keeps only in-frame clones and is missing some. The sample holds roughly 76,000 clones; approximately 88% are singletons and the top ten take roughly 8%. This clone was observed once. The clonotype was recovered from a man younger than 40 with acute or convalescent COVID-19. The chain has TRBV19 and TRBJ1-1; TRBD1 might be the D (5 bases). Input material: peripheral blood. The CDR3 here is CASSIVDGGTEAFF. The CDR3 DNA reads as TGTGCCAGTAGTATAGTCGACGGGGGAACTGAAGCTTTCTTT.